This passage covers 3 T cell receptor beta chains from one sample sequenced in a study of a mutant IDH1 vaccine in newly diagnosed glioma. No antigens are known for them. Specified time point: week 35, safety follow-up. The vaccine gave 300 ug of a 20-mer mutant IDH1 peptide subcutaneously per dose. The data were produced by immunoSEQ multiplex PCR, yet TCRdb's version contains in-frame clones alone and is incomplete. The profile shows 45,000 or so clones, about 86% of them singletons. The sequencing here drew on PBMCs, taken from a glioma patient whose treatment included an IDH1 peptide vaccine. The source is a woman aged 35 to 49 with glioma. Some clones in this sample may be carry-over from other donors' samples.

This clone turned up a few times. The chain combines TRBV27 with TRBJ1-5; weak D call: TRBD1 (5 bases). CDR3 size: 16 residues. V gave up 7 bases and J gave up 0 bases, with 16 bases separating them. Per germline, CDR1 MNHEY and CDR2 SMNVEV (reference sequence). The CDR3 is CASIGGIWDSNQPQHF. CDR3 DNA: TGTGCCAGCATCGGGGGGATTTGGGATAGCAATCAGCCCCAGCATTTT.

The table lists this clone with a few counts. V and J are TRBV25-1 and TRBJ2-5; D is perhaps TRBD1 (6 bases). V lost 5 bases to trimming and J lost 0 bases, with 10 bases between them. Looked up from germline, CDR1 is MGHDK and CDR2 is SYGVNS. The CDR3 has 14 amino acids. The CDR3, as DNA: TGTGCCAGCAGTCTCCACAGGGACCAAGAGACCCAGTACTTC. Its protein product is CASSLHRDQETQYF.

By sample fraction, this clone is medium-sized. The chain uses TRBV4-3 and TRBJ1-5, with 7 bases identical to TRBD1. The CDR3 contains 15 residues. V lost 4 bases to trimming and J lost 2 bases; unmatched junction nucleotides: 5. Looked up from germline, CDR1 is LGHNA and CDR2 is YSLEER. CDR3 nucleotides: TGCGCCAGCAGCCCGACAGGGCGAGGCAATCAGCCCCAGCATTTT. It is translated as CASSPTGRGNQPQHF.